The entry below describes one TCR beta chain. The antigen remains unidentified. Germline V CDR1 and CDR2: SGHTA, FQGNSA. CDR3 size: 16 residues. The V gene lost 6 bases and the J gene lost 8 bases, with 22 bases spanning the gap. The table came from immunoSEQ multiplex PCR; TCRdb's copy has only in-frame clones and leaves some out. There are fewer than 55,000 clones in the sample; 75% to 90% occur only once, and 0.69% lies in the top ten. This record comes from a study of OX40 agonist ivuxolimab in advanced cancers. Study outcomes and limitations: The study found that CD8+ T cells averaged more expanded clones than CD4+. Several nonresponders also turned out to have low normalized T-cell clonal expansion.

V usage is TRBV7-2 and J usage is TRBJ1-4; D gene uncertain. This specimen was CD4+ or CD8+ T cells sorted from blood, taken in a trial of the OX40 agonist ivuxolimab. The receptor's source is an adult with an advanced solid tumor such as melanoma, head and neck, liver or kidney cancer. The DNA of the CDR3 is TGTGCCAGCAGTCGCGAGGGAGTCAGGTTCGGCGAAAAACTGTTTTTT. Translating gives CASSREGVRFGEKLFF.